This entry lists 13 T cell receptor beta chains sequenced from one sample in a study of shared clonotypes between healthy human individuals. Using immunoSEQ multiplex PCR, the repertoire was profiled, and TCRdb retains in-frame clones only, with some absent. Among 950,000 to 1,200,000 clones listed, approximately 77% were seen once. The material sequenced was memory CD4+ T cells from PBMCs. Subset in this sample: CD45RA-negative fraction. The receptors stem from a man younger than 35 in good health. Some clones in this sample may be carry-over from other donors' samples.

The rearrangement joins TRBV5-1 to TRBJ2-7, with D maybe TRBD1 (5 bases). The CDR3 extends over 15 amino acids. Per germline, CDR1 SGHRS and CDR2 YFSETQ. Trimming left V 4 bases short and J 5 bases short, with 19 bases between. In DNA form, the CDR3 reads TGCGCCAGCAGCCGGGTAAGCAGGGTCGGAGACGAGCAGTACTTC. It specifies CASSRVSRVGDEQYF.

The chain couples TRBV2 to TRBJ1-1; D is unresolved. The CDR3 covers 13 residues. The V gene lost 5 bases and the J gene lost 0 bases, with 7 bases spanning the gap. Germline V gives CDR1 SNHLY, CDR2 FYNNEI. DNA for the CDR3: TGTGCCAGCAGTAAACAGTTGAACACTGAAGCTTTCTTT. This translates into CASSKQLNTEAFF.

This clone was counted many times. The gene calls are TRBV7-9 and TRBJ2-7, with a possible D match to TRBD1 (6 bases). There are 16 residues in the CDR3. The ends were cut back, 4 bases at V and 1 base at J, with 17 bases in the middle. Germline lookup yields CDR1 SEHNR and CDR2 FQNEAQ (reference sequence). CDR3 protein: CASSSAMTTGSYEQYF. The CDR3 DNA reads as TGTGCCAGCAGCTCAGCCATGACAACAGGGTCCTACGAGCAGTACTTC.

This chain uses TRBV15 with TRBJ2-7; 8 bases fit TRBD2. Germline V lookup: CDR1 LNHNV, CDR2 YYDKDF (reference sequence). V shed 2 bases and J 3 bases; nucleotides not matched to a gene: 6. This CDR3 spans 15 amino acids. This chain's CDR3 is CATSRSTSGSYEQYF. As DNA, the CDR3 is TGTGCCACCAGCAGATCTACTAGCGGCAGCTACGAGCAGTACTTC.

This clone was counted only a few times. The chain links TRBV18 to TRBJ2-7, with 12 bases aligning to TRBD2. CDR3 size: 16 residues. Germline V lookup: CDR1 KGHSH, CDR2 LQKENI. After removal of 3 bases from V and 2 bases from J, the junction contained 5 bases not matched to a gene. In DNA form, the CDR3 reads TGTGCCAGCTCACCCCAGACTAGCGGGAGAGCCTACGAGCAGTACTTC. Protein: CASSPQTSGRAYEQYF.

The chain uses TRBV4-2 and TRBJ2-5; the D is unclear. CDR3 size: 15 residues. V shed 0 bases and J shed 0 bases, with 8 bases lying between them. Germline V gives CDR1 LGHNA, CDR2 YNFKEQ. The CDR3: CASSQESSNQETQYF. The CDR3 DNA reads as TGTGCCAGCAGCCAAGAATCCTCGAACCAAGAGACCCAGTACTTC.

The chain uses TRBV18 and TRBJ1-5; TRBD1 is a possible D gene (6 bases). V was cut by 5 bases and J by 6 bases, with 14 bases left in between. There are 14 residues in the CDR3. Looked up from germline, CDR1 is KGHSH and CDR2 is LQKENI. Written as DNA, the CDR3 is TGTGCCAGCTCATCCGATGGGGGCGGTCAGCCCCAGCATTTT. Translation gives CASSSDGGGQPQHF.

This clone was counted ten times or more. The rearrangement joins TRBV6-1 to TRBJ1-1; D is unclear. The CDR3 contains 13 residues. V lost 6 bases, J lost 1 base, and 9 bases lay in between. The germline V gene has CDR1 MNHNS and CDR2 SASEGT. The CDR3 here is CASRAIRNTEAFF. Here the CDR3 DNA reads TGTGCCAGCAGGGCAATAAGGAACACTGAAGCTTTCTTT.

This sequence joins TRBV10-3 and TRBJ1-3; 8 bases match TRBD1. The CDR3 totals 15 residues. From germline, CDR1 is ENHRY and CDR2 SYGVKD. V was clipped by 4 bases and J by 1 base; unmatched bases: 3. CDR3 DNA sequence: TGTGCCATCAGTGCCAGGACAGGGTCTGGAAACACCATATATTTT. Protein sequence: CAISARTGSGNTIYF.

The rearrangement uses TRBV6-5 and TRBJ1-3; 7 nucleotides agree with TRBD1. Germline CDR1 is MNHEY and CDR2 is SVGAGI. The V gene end was trimmed by 8 bases and the J gene end by 0 bases; junction bases not matched to a gene: 7. CDR3 length: 15 amino acids. The CDR3 region is CASSSTGDSGNTIYF. The CDR3 DNA is TGTGCCAGCTCCTCTACAGGGGACTCTGGAAACACCATATATTTT.

This clone was seen only a few times. The chain is built from TRBV30 and TRBJ1-5; D not certain. The CDR3 has 13 residues. CDR1 and CDR2 (germline): GTSNPN, SVGIG (reference sequence). The V end lost 0 bases, the J end lost 6 bases, and 9 bases lay between the germline ends. The CDR3 region is CAWSVNKGQPQHF. The CDR3 bases are TGTGCCTGGAGTGTAAATAAAGGTCAGCCCCAGCATTTT.

This clone was picked up one time. At the DNA level, this CDR3 is encoded by other sequences in the same sample as well. CDR3 sequence: CASSLGPAGYTF. The CDR3 nucleotides are TGTGCCAGCAGCTTGGGGCCGGCGGGCTACACCTTC. The chain combines TRBV5-8 with TRBJ1-2; D gene uncertain. With 0 bases removed from V and 8 bases from J, the gap between germline ends came to 8 bases. From germline, CDR1 is SGHTS and CDR2 YDEGEE. The CDR3 is 12 residues long.

This sequence joins TRBV9 and TRBJ1-3, with 7 bases fitting TRBD1. V gave up 8 bases and J gave up 7 bases; unmatched junction bases: 9. This CDR3 spans 13 amino acids. The germline CDR1 and CDR2 sequences are SGDLS and YYNGEE. The CDR3 reads CASNGQVPNTIYF. For the CDR3, the DNA is TGTGCCAGTAACGGACAGGTTCCGAACACCATATATTTT. Complete variable domain (other parts from reference TRBV9 and TRBJ1-3): DSGVTQTPKHLITATGQRVTLRCSPRSGDLSVYWYQQSLDQGLQFLIQYYNGEERAKGNILERFSAQQFPDLHSELNLSSLELGDSALYFCASNGQVPNTIYFGEGSWLTVV.